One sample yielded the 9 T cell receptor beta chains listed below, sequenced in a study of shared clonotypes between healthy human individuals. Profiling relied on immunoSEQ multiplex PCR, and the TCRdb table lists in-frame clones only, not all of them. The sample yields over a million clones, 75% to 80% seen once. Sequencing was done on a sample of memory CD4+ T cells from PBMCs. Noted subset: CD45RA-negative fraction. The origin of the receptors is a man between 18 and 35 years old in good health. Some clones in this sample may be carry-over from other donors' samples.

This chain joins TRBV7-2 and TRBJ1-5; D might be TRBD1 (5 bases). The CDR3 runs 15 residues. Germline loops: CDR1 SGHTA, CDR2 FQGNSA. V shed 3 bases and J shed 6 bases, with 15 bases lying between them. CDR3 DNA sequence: TGTGCCAGCAGCTTTAAGTCAGGGAGGGGTCAGCCCCAGCATTTT. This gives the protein CASSFKSGRGQPQHF.

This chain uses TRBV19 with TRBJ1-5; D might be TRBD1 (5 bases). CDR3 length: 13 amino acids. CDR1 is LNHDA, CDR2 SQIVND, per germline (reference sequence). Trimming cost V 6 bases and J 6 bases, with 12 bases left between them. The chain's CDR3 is CASRRRGSQPQHF. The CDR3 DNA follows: TGTGCCAGTAGGCGTCGGGGGTCTCAGCCCCAGCATTTT.

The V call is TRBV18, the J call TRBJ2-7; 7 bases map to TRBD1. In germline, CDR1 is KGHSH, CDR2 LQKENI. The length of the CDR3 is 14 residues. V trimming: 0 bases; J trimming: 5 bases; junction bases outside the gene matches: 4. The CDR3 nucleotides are TGTGCCAGCTCACCACCTGGGGACAGCCACGAGCAGTACTTC. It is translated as CASSPPGDSHEQYF.

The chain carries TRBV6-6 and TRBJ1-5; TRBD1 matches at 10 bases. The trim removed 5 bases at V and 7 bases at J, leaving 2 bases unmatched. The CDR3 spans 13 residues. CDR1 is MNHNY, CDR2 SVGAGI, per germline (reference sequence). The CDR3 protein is CASSRQGAQPQHF. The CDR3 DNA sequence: TGTGCCAGCAGTCGACAGGGGGCACAGCCCCAGCATTTT.

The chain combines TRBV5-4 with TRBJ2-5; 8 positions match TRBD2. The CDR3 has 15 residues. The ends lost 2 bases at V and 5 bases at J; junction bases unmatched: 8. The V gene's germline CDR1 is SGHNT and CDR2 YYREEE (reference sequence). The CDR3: CASSLNSGIGETQYF. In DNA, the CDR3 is TGTGCCAGCAGCTTAAATAGCGGGATTGGGGAGACCCAGTACTTC.

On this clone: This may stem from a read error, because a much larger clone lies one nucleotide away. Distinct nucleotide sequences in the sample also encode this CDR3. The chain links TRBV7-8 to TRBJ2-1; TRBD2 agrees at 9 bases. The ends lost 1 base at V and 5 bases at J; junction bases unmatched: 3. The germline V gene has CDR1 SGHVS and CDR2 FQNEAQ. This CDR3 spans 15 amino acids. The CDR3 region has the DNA TGTGCCAGCAGCTTAGGGCTAGCGGGGAACAATGAGCAGTTCTTC. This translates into CASSLGLAGNNEQFF.

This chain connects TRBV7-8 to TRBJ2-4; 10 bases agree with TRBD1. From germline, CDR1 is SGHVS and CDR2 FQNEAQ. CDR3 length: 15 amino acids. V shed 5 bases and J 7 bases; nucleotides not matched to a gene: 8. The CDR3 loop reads CASSPRGQGTNIQYF. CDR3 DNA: TGTGCCAGCAGCCCTAGGGGACAGGGGACGAACATTCAGTACTTC. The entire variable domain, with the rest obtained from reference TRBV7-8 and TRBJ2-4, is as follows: GAGVSQSPRYKVAKRGQDVALRCDPISGHVSLFWYQQALGQGPEFLTYFQNEAQLDKSGLPSDRFFAERPEGSVSTLKIQRTQQEDSAVYLCASSPRGQGTNIQYFGAGTRLSVL.

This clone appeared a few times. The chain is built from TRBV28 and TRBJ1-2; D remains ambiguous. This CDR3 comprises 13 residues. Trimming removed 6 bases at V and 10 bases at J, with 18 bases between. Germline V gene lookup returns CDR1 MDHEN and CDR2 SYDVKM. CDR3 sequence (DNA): TGTGCCAGCAGCACCTTGTGGGCAAGGGCCTACACCTTC. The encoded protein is CASSTLWARAYTF.

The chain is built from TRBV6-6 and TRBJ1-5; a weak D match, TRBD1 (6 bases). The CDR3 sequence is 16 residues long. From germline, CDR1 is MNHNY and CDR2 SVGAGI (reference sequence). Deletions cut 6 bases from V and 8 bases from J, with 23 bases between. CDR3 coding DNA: TGTGCCAGCAGCCCCAATCCTGGACAGACCACAGAGCCCCAGCATTTT. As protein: CASSPNPGQTTEPQHF.